A selection of T cell receptor beta chains follows, all from one sample in a study of T cells in Graves' hyperthyroidism and ophthalmopathy. One entry per CDR3 protein, called by TCRdb with MiXCR from the multiplex PCR reads. There are under 400,000 distinct CDR3 sequences in the sample; around 13% occur only once, and 11% lies in the top ten. Sequencing input: blood. These receptors were obtained from a woman between 55 and 75 years old with Graves' hyperthyroidism. The conserved cysteine and the conserved F or W are not part of the CDR3 here.

CDR3aa	v_gene	j_gene
ASSEPLTSVVGNEQF	TRBV10-2	TRBJ2-1
SVVDRAGGTEAF	TRBV29-1	TRBJ1-1
ASRGAGGPGNEQF	TRBV12-3/TRBV12-4	TRBJ2-1
ASSLERQGSYT	TRBV13	TRBJ1-2
ASSLSGEGTDTQY	TRBV27	TRBJ2-3
ASSYSRLAGGLLWGDIQY	TRBV6-2/TRBV6-3	TRBJ2-4
ASSPRGATNEKLF	TRBV14	TRBJ1-4
ASSPRGAGNSGANVLT	TRBV9	TRBJ2-6
ASSEAFYQETQY	TRBV2	TRBJ2-5
ASSLPTWGTSSYEQY	TRBV28	TRBJ2-7
ASSEGPGVYEQY	TRBV2	TRBJ2-7
ASSLLAGAYGYT	TRBV27	TRBJ1-2
ASSRLGTNSYNERF	TRBV5-8	TRBJ2-1
ASSQVNSVLDTQY	TRBV4-1	TRBJ2-3
ASSPRVMNTGELF	TRBV9	TRBJ2-2
ASSLGPGGSRVEQF	TRBV27	TRBJ2-1
ASSPSEENTEAF	TRBV18	TRBJ1-1
ASSSEQGTGNTIY	TRBV5-1	TRBJ1-3
ASSGRAGIGNSPLH	TRBV18	TRBJ1-6
ASSPPAGQGPYNEQF	TRBV18	TRBJ2-1
SVAISQETQY	TRBV29-1	TRBJ2-5
ASSLGRGANTGELF	TRBV12-3/TRBV12-4	TRBJ2-2
ASRRTGDVETQY	TRBV19	TRBJ2-5
ATSELTGPLY	TRBV24-1	TRBJ2-5
ASSPYEGGDTEAF	TRBV18	TRBJ1-1
ASNGGTEAF	TRBV27	TRBJ1-1
ASSQTGPALNSPLH	TRBV18	TRBJ1-6
ASSERQDSYEQY	TRBV2	TRBJ2-7
SAGARKGGTGELF	TRBV20-1	TRBJ2-2
AWGPSGSYEQY	TRBV7-9	TRBJ2-7
AIRAEGLQAF	TRBV10-3	TRBJ1-1
ANGDPGQGAEQY	TRBV6-1	TRBJ2-7
ASSITPQAANYGYT	TRBV19	TRBJ1-2
AWSPGTSGTTGELF	TRBV30	TRBJ2-2
SARDAQGLTEAF	TRBV20-1	TRBJ1-1
ASSQRPLGQF	TRBV3-1	TRBJ2-1
ASMDTGMDTEAF	TRBV2	TRBJ1-1
SANPGASTDTQY	TRBV20-1	TRBJ2-3
ASRELRQGHKQY	TRBV28	TRBJ2-7
ATSRDGRVNTEAF	TRBV15	TRBJ1-1
ASSSYSGGGNEQF	TRBV12-3/TRBV12-4	TRBJ2-1
SAIPSTSGRFAYEQY	TRBV20-1	TRBJ2-7
ASSSGGRVTDTQY	TRBV6-1	TRBJ2-3
ASRNPSYEQY	TRBV27	TRBJ2-7
ASSQLAGNYEQY	TRBV28	TRBJ2-7
ASSFSGRAFEQY	TRBV28	TRBJ2-7
ASSQATSGSPYEQY	TRBV4-1	TRBJ2-7
ASSSRDSTYEQY	TRBV11-3	TRBJ2-7
SVEMGTNYGYT	TRBV29-1	TRBJ1-2
ASSIFSGMAPSHEQF	TRBV19	TRBJ2-1
ASSPGTIPTDTQY	TRBV9	TRBJ2-3
SVGGLGTAAGEQF	TRBV29-1	TRBJ2-1
ASIQSGANVLT	TRBV28	TRBJ2-6